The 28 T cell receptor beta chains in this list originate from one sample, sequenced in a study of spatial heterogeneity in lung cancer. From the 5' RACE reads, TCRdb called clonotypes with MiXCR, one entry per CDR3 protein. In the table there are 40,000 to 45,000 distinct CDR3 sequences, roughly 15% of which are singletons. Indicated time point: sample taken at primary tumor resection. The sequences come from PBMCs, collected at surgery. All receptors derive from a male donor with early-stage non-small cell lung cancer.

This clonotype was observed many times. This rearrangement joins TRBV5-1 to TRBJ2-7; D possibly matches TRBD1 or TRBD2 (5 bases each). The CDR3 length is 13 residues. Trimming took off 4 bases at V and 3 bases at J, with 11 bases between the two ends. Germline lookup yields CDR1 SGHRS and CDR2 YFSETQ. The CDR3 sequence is CASSPGPSYEQYF. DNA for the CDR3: TGCGCCAGCAGCCCGGGACCGAGCTACGAGCAGTACTTC.

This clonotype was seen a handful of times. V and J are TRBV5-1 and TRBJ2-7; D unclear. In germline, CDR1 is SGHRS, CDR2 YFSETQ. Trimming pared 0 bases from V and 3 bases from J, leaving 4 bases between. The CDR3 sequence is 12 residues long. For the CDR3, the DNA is TGCGCCAGCAGCTTGGACTTCTACGAGCAGTACTTC. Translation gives CASSLDFYEQYF.

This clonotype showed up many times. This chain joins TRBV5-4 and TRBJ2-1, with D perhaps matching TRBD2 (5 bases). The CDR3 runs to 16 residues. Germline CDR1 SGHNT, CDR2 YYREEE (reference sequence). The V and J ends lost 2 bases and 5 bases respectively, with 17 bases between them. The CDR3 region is CASSFLSGFRDNEQFF. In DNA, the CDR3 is TGTGCCAGCAGCTTTTTATCGGGGTTTCGGGACAATGAGCAGTTCTTC.

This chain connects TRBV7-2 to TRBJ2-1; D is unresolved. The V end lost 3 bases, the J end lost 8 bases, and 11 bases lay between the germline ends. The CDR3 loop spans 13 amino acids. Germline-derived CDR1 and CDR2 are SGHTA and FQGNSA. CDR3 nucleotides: TGTGCCAGCAGCTTTGGGCCCTCGGATGAGCAGTTCTTC. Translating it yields CASSFGPSDEQFF. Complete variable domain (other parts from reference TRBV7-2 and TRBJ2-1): GAGVSQSPSNKVTEKGKDVELRCDPISGHTALYWYRQSLGQGLEFLIYFQGNSAPDKSGLPSDRFSAERTGGSVSTLTIQRTQQEDSAVYLCASSFGPSDEQFFGPGTRLTVL.

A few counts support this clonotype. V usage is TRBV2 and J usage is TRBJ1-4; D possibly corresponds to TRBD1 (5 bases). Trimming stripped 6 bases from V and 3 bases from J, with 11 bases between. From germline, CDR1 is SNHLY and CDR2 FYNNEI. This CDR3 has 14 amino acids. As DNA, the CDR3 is TGTGCCAGCAGGAGAGACAGTTCTAATGAAAAACTGTTTTTT. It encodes CASRRDSSNEKLFF.

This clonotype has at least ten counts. CDR3 DNA: TGTGCCAGCAGCCTCGACTTATTAGGGGCCCAGTACTTC. Protein product: CASSLDLLGAQYF. J is TRBJ2-5 and V is TRBV7-2, with a tentative D call TRBD1 (5 bases). V was trimmed by 5 bases and J by 9 bases, leaving 16 bases between them. The CDR3 runs to 13 residues. Germline V gene sequence: CDR1 SGHTA, CDR2 FQGNSA.

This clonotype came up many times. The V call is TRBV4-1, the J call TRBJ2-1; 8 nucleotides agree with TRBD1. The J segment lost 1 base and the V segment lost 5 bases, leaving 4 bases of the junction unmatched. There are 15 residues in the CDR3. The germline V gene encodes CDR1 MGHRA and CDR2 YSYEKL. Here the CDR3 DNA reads TGCGCCAGCAGCTCGGACAGGGTATCCTACAATGAGCAGTTCTTC. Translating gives CASSSDRVSYNEQFF.

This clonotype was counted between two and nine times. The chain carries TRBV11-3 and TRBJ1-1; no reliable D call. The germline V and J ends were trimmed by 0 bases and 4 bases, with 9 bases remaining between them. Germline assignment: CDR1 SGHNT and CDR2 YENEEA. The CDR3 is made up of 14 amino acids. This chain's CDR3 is CASSLDRAGTEAFF. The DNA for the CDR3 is TGTGCCAGCAGCTTAGATCGGGCGGGCACTGAAGCTTTCTTT. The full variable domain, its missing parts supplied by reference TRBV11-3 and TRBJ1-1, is EAGVVQSPRYKIIEKKQPVAFWCNPISGHNTLYWYLQNLGQGPELLIRYENEEAVDDSQLPKDRFSAERLKGVDSTLKIQPAELGDSAVYLCASSLDRAGTEAFFGQGTRLTVV.

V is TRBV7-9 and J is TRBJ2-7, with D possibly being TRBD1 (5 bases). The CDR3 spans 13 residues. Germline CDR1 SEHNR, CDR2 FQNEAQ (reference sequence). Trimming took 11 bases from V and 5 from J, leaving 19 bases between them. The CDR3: CAGQTVPADEQYF. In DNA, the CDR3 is TGTGCCGGCCAGACAGTCCCAGCCGACGAGCAGTACTTC.

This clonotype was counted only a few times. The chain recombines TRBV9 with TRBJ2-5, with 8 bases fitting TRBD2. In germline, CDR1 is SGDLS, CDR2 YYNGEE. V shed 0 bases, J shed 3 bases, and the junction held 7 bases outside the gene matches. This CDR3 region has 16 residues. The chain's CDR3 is CASSVDPGGGEETQYF. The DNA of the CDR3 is TGTGCCAGCAGCGTAGACCCCGGGGGGGGTGAAGAGACCCAGTACTTC.

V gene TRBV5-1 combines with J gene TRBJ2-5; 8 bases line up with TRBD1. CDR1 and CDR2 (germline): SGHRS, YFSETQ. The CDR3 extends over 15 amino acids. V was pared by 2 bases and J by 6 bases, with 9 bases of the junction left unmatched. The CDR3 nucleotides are TGCGCCAGCAGCTTCGGACAGGGTGGGGGACAGACCCAGTACTTC. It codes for CASSFGQGGGQTQYF. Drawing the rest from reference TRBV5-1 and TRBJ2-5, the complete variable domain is KAGVTQTPRYLIKTRGQQVTLSCSPISGHRSVSWYQQTPGQGLQFLFEYFSETQRNKGNFPGRFSGRQFSNSRSEMNVSTLELGDSALYLCASSFGQGGGQTQYFGPGTRLLVL.

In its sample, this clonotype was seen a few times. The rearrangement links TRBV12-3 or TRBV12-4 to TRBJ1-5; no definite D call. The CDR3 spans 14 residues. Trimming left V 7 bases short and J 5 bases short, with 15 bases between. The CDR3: CASTLGGKDQPQHF. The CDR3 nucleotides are TGTGCCAGCACTCTAGGAGGGAAGGATCAGCCCCAGCATTTT.

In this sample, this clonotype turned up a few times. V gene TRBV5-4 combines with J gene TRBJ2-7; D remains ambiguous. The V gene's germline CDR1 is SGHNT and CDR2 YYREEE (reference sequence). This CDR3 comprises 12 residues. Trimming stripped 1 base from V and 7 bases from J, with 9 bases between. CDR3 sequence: CASSLWPMEQYF. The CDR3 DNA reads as TGTGCCAGCAGCTTGTGGCCGATGGAGCAGTACTTC.

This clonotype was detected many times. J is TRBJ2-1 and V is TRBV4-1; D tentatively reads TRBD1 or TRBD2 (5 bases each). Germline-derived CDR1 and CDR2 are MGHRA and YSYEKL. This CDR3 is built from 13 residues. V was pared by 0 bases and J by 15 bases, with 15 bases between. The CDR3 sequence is CASSQDEGRLRFF. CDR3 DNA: TGCGCCAGCAGCCAAGATGAGGGACGCCTGAGGTTCTTC.

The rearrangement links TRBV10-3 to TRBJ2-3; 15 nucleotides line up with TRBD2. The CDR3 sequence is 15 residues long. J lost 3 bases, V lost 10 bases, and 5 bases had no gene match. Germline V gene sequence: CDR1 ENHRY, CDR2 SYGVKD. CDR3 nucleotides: TGTGCCAGCGGACTAGCGGGAGGGGGTACAGATACGCAGTATTTT. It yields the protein CASGLAGGGTDTQYF.

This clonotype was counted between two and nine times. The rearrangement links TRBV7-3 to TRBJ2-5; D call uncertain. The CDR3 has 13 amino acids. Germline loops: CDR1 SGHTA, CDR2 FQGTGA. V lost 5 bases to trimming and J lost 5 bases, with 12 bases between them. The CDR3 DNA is TGTGCCAGCAGCGCGGAGTTTAGTGAGACCCAGTACTTC. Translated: CASSAEFSETQYF.

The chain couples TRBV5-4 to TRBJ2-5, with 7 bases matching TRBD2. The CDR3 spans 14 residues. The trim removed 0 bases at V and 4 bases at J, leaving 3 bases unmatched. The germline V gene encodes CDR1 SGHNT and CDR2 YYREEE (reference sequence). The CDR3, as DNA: TGTGCCAGCAGCTTGGTTTCGGGGGGAGAGACCCAGTACTTC. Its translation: CASSLVSGGETQYF.

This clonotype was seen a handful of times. The CDR3 DNA is TGCAGTGCTCCGCCGATGGGACTGGCCTCCTACGAGCAGTACTTC. Protein: CSAPPMGLASYEQYF. The chain employs TRBV20-1 and TRBJ2-7; tentative D call: TRBD2 (6 bases). The CDR3 is 15 residues long. Trimming removed 5 bases at V and 0 bases at J, with 17 bases between. Germline-derived CDR1 and CDR2 are DFQATT and SNEGSKA (reference sequence).

The CDR3 spells CASRNGFYGYTF. CDR3 in DNA: TGTGCCAGTAGAAACGGCTTCTATGGCTACACCTTC. This rearrangement joins TRBV19 to TRBJ1-2; D is uncertain. The V gene's germline CDR1 is LNHDA and CDR2 SQIVND (reference sequence). The CDR3 has 12 amino acids. Deletions cut 6 bases from V and 4 bases from J, with 9 bases between.

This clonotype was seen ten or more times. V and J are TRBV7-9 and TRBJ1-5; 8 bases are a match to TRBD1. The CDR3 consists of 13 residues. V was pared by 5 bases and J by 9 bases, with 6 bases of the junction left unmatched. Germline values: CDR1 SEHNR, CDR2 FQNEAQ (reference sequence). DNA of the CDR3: TGTGCCAGCAGCCGGACAGGGTCAACGCCCCAGCATTTT. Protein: CASSRTGSTPQHF.

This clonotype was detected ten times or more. Here the CDR3 reads CASSQPQGASTDTQYF. The CDR3, as DNA: TGTGCCAGCAGCCAACCACAGGGGGCGAGCACAGATACGCAGTATTTT. The chain links TRBV3-1 to TRBJ2-3, with TRBD1 matching 9 bases. The germline V gene has CDR1 LGHDT and CDR2 YNNKEL (reference sequence). V lost 2 bases, J lost 0 bases, and 3 bases stayed unmatched. This CDR3 contains 16 residues.

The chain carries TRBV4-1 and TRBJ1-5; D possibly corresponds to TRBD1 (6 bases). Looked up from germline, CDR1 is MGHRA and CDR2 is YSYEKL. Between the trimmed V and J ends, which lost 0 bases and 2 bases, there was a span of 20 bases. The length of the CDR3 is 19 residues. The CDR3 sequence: CASSQDRGIGYRGNQPQHF. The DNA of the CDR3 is TGCGCCAGCAGCCAAGACCGAGGGATAGGCTACAGGGGCAATCAGCCCCAGCATTTT.

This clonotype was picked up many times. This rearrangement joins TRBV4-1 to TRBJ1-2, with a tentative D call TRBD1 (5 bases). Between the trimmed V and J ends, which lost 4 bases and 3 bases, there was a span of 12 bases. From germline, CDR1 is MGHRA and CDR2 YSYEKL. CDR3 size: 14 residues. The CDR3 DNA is TGCGCCAGCAGCCGCCCCACAGGAGACTATGGCTACACCTTC. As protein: CASSRPTGDYGYTF.

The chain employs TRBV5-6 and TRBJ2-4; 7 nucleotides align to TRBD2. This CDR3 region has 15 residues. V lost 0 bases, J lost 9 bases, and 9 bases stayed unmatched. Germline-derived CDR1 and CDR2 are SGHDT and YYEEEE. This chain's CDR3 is CASSLANRERGIQYF. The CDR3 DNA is TGTGCCAGCAGCTTGGCGAATCGGGAGCGGGGCATTCAGTACTTC.

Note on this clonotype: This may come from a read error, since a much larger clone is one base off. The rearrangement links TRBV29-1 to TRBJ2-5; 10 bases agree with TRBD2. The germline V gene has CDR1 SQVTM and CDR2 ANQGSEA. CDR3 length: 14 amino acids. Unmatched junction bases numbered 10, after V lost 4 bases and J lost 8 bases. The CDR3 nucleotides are TGCAGCGTTGCCCTAGCGGGAGTATGGGATACCCAGTACTTC. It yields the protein CSVALAGVWDTQYF.

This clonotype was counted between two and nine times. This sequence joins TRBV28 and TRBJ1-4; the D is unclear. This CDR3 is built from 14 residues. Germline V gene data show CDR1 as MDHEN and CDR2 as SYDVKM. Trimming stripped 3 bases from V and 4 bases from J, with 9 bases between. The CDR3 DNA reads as TGTGCCAGCAGTTTTAGCGACGGTAATGAAAAACTGTTTTTT. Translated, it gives CASSFSDGNEKLFF.

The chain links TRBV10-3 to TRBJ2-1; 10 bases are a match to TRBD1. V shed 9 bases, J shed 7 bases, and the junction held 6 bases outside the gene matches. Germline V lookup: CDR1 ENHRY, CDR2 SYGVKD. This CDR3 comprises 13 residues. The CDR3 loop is CAIGTGVRNEQFF. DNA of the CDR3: TGTGCCATAGGGACAGGGGTGCGGAATGAGCAGTTCTTC.

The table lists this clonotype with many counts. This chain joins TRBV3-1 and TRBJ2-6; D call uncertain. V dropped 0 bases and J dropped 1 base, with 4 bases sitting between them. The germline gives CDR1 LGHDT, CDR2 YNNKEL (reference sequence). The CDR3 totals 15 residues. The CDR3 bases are TGTGCCAGCAGCCAAGACACATCTGGGGCCAACGTCCTGACTTTC. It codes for CASSQDTSGANVLTF.